This passage covers 22 T cell receptor beta chains from one sample sequenced in a study of control samples from healthy donors and cancer patients (dated by TCRdb to the early 2020s). Preparation of the library involved the immunoSEQ multiplex PCR assay. Imported from immuneACCESS, the table was reduced by TCRdb to in-frame sequences with V and J called. These copies leave out some clones; in studies compared against another copy, an unresolved V gene accounts for under half, and the cause of the remainder is not known. The sample table shows 150,000 or so clones, and around 90% are seen once. The ten largest account for 7.1% of the sample. What was sequenced was blood. Receptor source: a man aged 18 to 30 in good health.

V and J are TRBV7-9 and TRBJ2-2, with D perhaps matching TRBD2 (6 bases). This CDR3 comprises 16 residues. Germline lookup yields CDR1 SEHNR and CDR2 FQNEAQ (reference sequence). Trimming took off 5 bases at V and 2 bases at J, with 15 bases between the two ends. This CDR3 reads CASSHLGGGNTGELFF. The CDR3 DNA reads TGTGCCAGCAGCCACCTCGGGGGTGGTAACACCGGGGAGCTGTTTTTT.

The chain couples TRBV29-1 to TRBJ1-5; the D is unclear. This CDR3 region has 12 residues. V was trimmed by 4 bases and J by 1 base, leaving 5 bases between them. Germline CDR1 is SQVTM and CDR2 is ANQGSEA. In nucleotides, the CDR3 is TGCAGCGTTGCCGGGAGCAATCAGCCCCAGCATTTT. Protein sequence: CSVAGSNQPQHF.

The chain carries TRBV7-8 and TRBJ1-5, with D unresolved. The CDR3 spans 16 residues. Germline assignment: CDR1 SGHVS and CDR2 FQNEAQ. Trimming removed 0 bases at V and 6 bases at J, with 15 bases between. The DNA for the CDR3 is TGTGCCAGCAGCTTAGCATCCGGGAACGACGGTCAGCCCCAGCATTTT. As protein: CASSLASGNDGQPQHF.

The V gene is TRBV19, the J gene TRBJ2-3; no definite D call. CDR1 is LNHDA, CDR2 SQIVND, per germline (reference sequence). Trimming took off 0 bases at V and 8 bases at J, with 9 bases between the two ends. This CDR3 has 13 amino acids. CDR3: CASSIDQRGTQYF. The DNA for the CDR3 is TGTGCCAGTAGTATAGATCAGCGTGGTACGCAGTATTTT.

This chain links TRBV15 with TRBJ1-2, with D possibly TRBD1 on 5 matching bases. Germline V gives CDR1 LNHNV, CDR2 YYDKDF (reference sequence). V was clipped by 6 bases and J by 4 bases, with 12 bases between them. This CDR3 spans 13 amino acids. The CDR3 DNA follows: TGTGCCACCAGGGGGGAGGTTAGCTATGGCTACACCTTC. This codes for CATRGEVSYGYTF.

The chain combines TRBV7-6 with TRBJ2-5; D gene unclear. The CDR3 spans 13 residues. Deletions cut 5 bases from V and 5 bases from J, with 12 bases between. Germline loops: CDR1 SGHVS, CDR2 FNYEAQ. CDR3: CASSPPLGETQYF. In nucleotides, the CDR3 is TGTGCCAGCAGCCCCCCGTTAGGGGAGACCCAGTACTTC.

The chain combines TRBV18 with TRBJ2-3; 13 bases are shared with TRBD2. This CDR3 is 14 amino acids long. The J segment lost 4 bases and the V segment lost 8 bases, leaving 3 bases of the junction unmatched. Per the germline V gene, CDR1 is KGHSH and CDR2 is LQKENI. CDR3 sequence: CASNGLAGADTQYF. CDR3 DNA sequence: TGTGCCAGCAACGGACTAGCGGGGGCAGATACGCAGTATTTT.

The table lists this clone with a count of one. The rearrangement joins TRBV28 to TRBJ1-6; 8 bases match TRBD1. This CDR3 is built from 16 residues. V lost 8 bases, J lost 5 bases, and 11 bases stayed unmatched. Germline-derived CDR1 and CDR2 are MDHEN and SYDVKM. The CDR3 region is CASGYLGTGDNSPLHF. CDR3 nucleotides: TGTGCCAGCGGCTACCTGGGGACAGGTGATAATTCACCCCTCCACTTT.

This clone has a handful of counts. V gene TRBV11-1 combines with J gene TRBJ2-7; tentative D call: TRBD1 (5 bases). Germline V gene lookup returns CDR1 SGHAT and CDR2 FQDESV (reference sequence). V was cut by 5 bases and J by 4 bases, with 9 bases left in between. The CDR3 is 12 residues long. The CDR3 here is CASSRGNYEQYF. The CDR3 nucleotides read TGTGCCAGCAGCAGGGGCAATTACGAGCAGTACTTC.

The rearrangement uses TRBV7-2 and TRBJ1-2; 7 nucleotides align to TRBD1. CDR1 is SGHTA, CDR2 FQGNSA, per germline. Germline trimming cut 6 bases from V and 5 bases from J; bases unmatched to any gene: 15. The CDR3 totals 16 residues. CDR3: CASSTRNPGTEYGYTF. Written as DNA, the CDR3 is TGTGCCAGCAGTACTCGGAACCCCGGGACAGAATATGGCTACACCTTC.

This chain joins TRBV7-3 and TRBJ1-2, with 9 bases that match TRBD1. The germline gives CDR1 SGHTA, CDR2 FQGTGA. The CDR3 sequence is 15 residues long. V dropped 3 bases and J dropped 0; count of bases not matched to a gene: 2. CDR3: CASSLTGGTNYGYTF. The CDR3 DNA follows: TGTGCCAGCAGCTTGACAGGGGGGACTAACTATGGCTACACCTTC.

The chain carries TRBV2 and TRBJ2-7; 9 nucleotides agree with TRBD2. This CDR3 contains 15 residues. V was clipped by 6 bases and J by 2 bases; unmatched bases: 8. Germline V gene lookup returns CDR1 SNHLY and CDR2 FYNNEI. The CDR3 sequence is CASRVGLALTYEQYF. For the CDR3, the DNA is TGTGCCAGCAGGGTAGGACTAGCGCTTACCTACGAGCAGTACTTC.

The V gene is TRBV6-5, the J gene TRBJ1-4; tentatively, D is TRBD1 (5 bases). The germline V gene encodes CDR1 MNHEY and CDR2 SVGAGI. Trimming stripped 0 bases from V and 3 bases from J, with 11 bases between. The CDR3 spans 16 residues. The CDR3 is CASSYSTGVPNEKLFF. In nucleotides, the CDR3 is TGTGCCAGCAGTTACTCTACGGGGGTTCCTAATGAAAAACTGTTTTTT.

J is TRBJ1-5 and V is TRBV6-5, with unresolved D. Trimming pared 5 bases from V and 5 bases from J, leaving 10 bases between. The CDR3 length is 13 residues. Germline CDR1 reads MNHEY; CDR2 reads SVGAGI. This CDR3 reads CASSLRAHQPQHF. The CDR3 nucleotides are TGTGCCAGCAGTCTTAGGGCCCATCAGCCCCAGCATTTT.

A single count supports this clone. This sample also contains other DNA sequences that code for the same CDR3. The rearrangement links TRBV5-1 to TRBJ2-7; TRBD1 agrees at 11 bases. CDR3 length equals 14 residues. V shed 4 bases and J 6 bases; nucleotides not matched to a gene: 6. Germline assignment: CDR1 SGHRS and CDR2 YFSETQ. The CDR3 sequence is CASSLGQGGREQYF. Here the CDR3 DNA reads TGCGCCAGCAGCCTGGGACAGGGGGGTCGCGAGCAGTACTTC.

V is TRBV5-1 and J is TRBJ1-1; perhaps TRBD1 as D (6 bases). Germline assignment: CDR1 SGHRS and CDR2 YFSETQ. V shed 0 bases and J shed 5 bases, with 14 bases lying between them. The CDR3 runs to 15 residues. Here the CDR3 DNA reads TGCGCCAGCAGCTTGGTTGGGGGGGCAGATACTGAAGCTTTCTTT. Residues: CASSLVGGADTEAFF.

The genes are TRBV10-2 and TRBJ1-1; TRBD1 agrees at 10 bases. From germline, CDR1 is WSHSY and CDR2 SAAADI. Germline trimming cut 6 bases from V and 7 bases from J; bases unmatched to any gene: 5. The CDR3 has 13 amino acids. The CDR3 DNA reads TGCGCCAGCAGAGGACAGGGGGGGGTTGAAGCTTTCTTT. Protein: CASRGQGGVEAFF.

The chain couples TRBV6-1 to TRBJ2-7; 12 bases fit TRBD1. The ends lost 4 bases at V and 4 bases at J; junction bases unmatched: 8. This CDR3 has 16 amino acids. Germline CDR1 is MNHNS and CDR2 is SASEGT. The CDR3 DNA reads TGTGCCAGCAGTGCGACCGGGACAGGGGGCTTATACGAGCAGTACTTC. Residues: CASSATGTGGLYEQYF.

The V and J genes are TRBV7-2 and TRBJ2-7; 12 bases map to TRBD2. V gave up 4 bases and J gave up 0 bases; unmatched junction bases: 7. Germline V gene sequence: CDR1 SGHTA, CDR2 FQGNSA. The CDR3 length is 17 residues. For the CDR3, the DNA is TGTGCCAGCAGCTCACGACTAGCGGGGGTGAGCTCCTACGAGCAGTACTTC. Encoded protein: CASSSRLAGVSSYEQYF.

The rearrangement uses TRBV5-5 and TRBJ2-7; D call uncertain. The V gene lost 2 bases and the J gene lost 6 bases, with 18 bases spanning the gap. Germline CDR1 SGHKS, CDR2 YYEKEE (reference sequence). CDR3 length: 15 amino acids. CDR3 residues: CASSFTEAPEGEQYF. For the CDR3, the DNA is TGTGCCAGCAGCTTTACCGAGGCCCCCGAAGGCGAGCAGTACTTC.

The chain joins TRBV28 to TRBJ2-5; D might be TRBD2 (6 bases). V lost 5 bases and J lost 7, with 14 bases in between. The CDR3 sequence is 13 residues long. CDR1 is MDHEN, CDR2 SYDVKM, per germline. The CDR3 here is CASSPGTQGTQYF. For the CDR3, the DNA is TGTGCCAGCAGTCCCGGGACTCAGGGGACCCAGTACTTC.

This CDR3 is CASSDPRGFLGTDTQYF. CDR3 sequence (DNA): TGTGCCAGCAGTGACCCCAGGGGCTTCTTAGGCACAGATACGCAGTATTTT. The chain couples TRBV25-1 to TRBJ2-3; weak D call: TRBD1 (6 bases). V dropped 3 bases and J dropped 1 base, with 17 bases sitting between them. This CDR3 is 17 amino acids long. Germline V CDR1 and CDR2: MGHDK, SYGVNS.